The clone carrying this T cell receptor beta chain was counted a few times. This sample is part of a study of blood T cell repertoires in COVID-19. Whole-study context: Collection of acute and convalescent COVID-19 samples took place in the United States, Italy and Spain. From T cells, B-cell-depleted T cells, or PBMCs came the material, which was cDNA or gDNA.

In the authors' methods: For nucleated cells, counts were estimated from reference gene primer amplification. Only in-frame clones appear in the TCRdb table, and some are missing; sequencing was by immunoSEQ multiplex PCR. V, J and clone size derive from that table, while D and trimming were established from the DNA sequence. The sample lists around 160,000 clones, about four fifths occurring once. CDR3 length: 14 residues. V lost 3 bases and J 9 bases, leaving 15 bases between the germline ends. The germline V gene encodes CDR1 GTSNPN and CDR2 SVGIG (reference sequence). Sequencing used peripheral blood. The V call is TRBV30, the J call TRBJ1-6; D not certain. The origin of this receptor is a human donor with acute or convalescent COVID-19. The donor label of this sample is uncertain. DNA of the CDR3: TGTGCCTGGAGCTCCGGGGAGCGAGGTTCACCCCTCCACTTT. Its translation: CAWSSGERGSPLHF.